This T cell receptor beta chain was recorded in a study of memory CD4+ T cells and cytomegalovirus serostatus. Sequencing was performed with immunoSEQ multiplex PCR; in TCRdb, only in-frame clones are kept and a portion is missing. The sample lists some 58,000 clones; 75% to 80% were seen once. The CDR3 has 15 amino acids. V gave up 5 bases and J gave up 6 bases; unmatched junction bases: 6. The germline CDR1 and CDR2 sequences are SGHTA and FQGNSA. Single viable CD3+CD4+CD8-CD45RO+ cells were sorted as the memory CD4+ T cells. The chain combines TRBV7-2 with TRBJ1-5; 11 bases are shared with TRBD1. Sequencing was performed on memory CD4+ T cells from blood. The TCR originated in an adult in good health and CMV-seronegative. Here the CDR3 reads CASSPRDRGGQPQHF. As DNA, the CDR3 is TGTGCCAGCAGCCCCCGGGACAGGGGGGGTCAGCCCCAGCATTTT.